The clone carrying this T cell receptor beta chain has only a few counts. Its antigen is not identified. A single record per CDR3 protein comes from TCRdb applying MiXCR to the multiplex PCR reads. The table lists a few hundred thousand distinct CDR3 sequences, approximately 36% of them singletons. Germline V gene lookup returns CDR1 MGHDK and CDR2 SYGVNS. The V gene lost 4 bases and the J gene lost 4 bases, with 13 bases spanning the gap. There are 14 residues in the CDR3. Axillary draining lymph nodes of breast cancer patients supplied the node samples. This specimen belongs to a study of breast tumors, draining lymph nodes, adjacent tissues. General study points: Compared with lymph nodes, tumors were less diverse; compared with nontumor tissue, more.

This chain uses TRBV25-1 with TRBJ1-1; D remains ambiguous. The receptor's source is a female donor with breast cancer. Some clones in this sample may be carry-over from other donors' samples. Sequenced: axillary lymph node tissue. Here the CDR3 reads CASSVRDTGTEAFF. CDR3 nucleotides: TGTGCCAGCAGTGTTAGGGATACGGGCACTGAAGCTTTCTTT. Full variable domain (rest looked up from reference TRBV25-1 and TRBJ1-1): EADIYQTPRYLVIGTGKKITLECSQTMGHDKMYWYQQDPGMELHLIHYSYGVNSTEKGDLSSESTVSRIRTEHFPLTLESARPSHTSQYLCASSVRDTGTEAFFGQGTRLTVV.